This is a list of T cell receptor beta chains from one sample in a study of blood T cells in healthy people across ages. Via MiXCR, TCRdb re-called the 5' RACE reads, giving one row per CDR3 protein. Altogether 540,000 or so distinct CDR3 sequences are present, around half being singletons, with the ten largest covering roughly 24%. Material for sequencing was blood. All receptors come from a man at least 80 years old in good health. Each CDR3 is given with its conserved first and last residue.

V	J	CDR3
TRBV27	TRBJ1-1	CASRRGQGAGEAFF
TRBV6-1	TRBJ2-5	CASSGRGYNEQYF
TRBV6-6	TRBJ1-5	CASSDQDGQPQHF
TRBV7-9	TRBJ2-4	CASSQGNIQYF
TRBV6-5	TRBJ2-7	CASSSLASGDEQYF
TRBV7-2	TRBJ2-1	CASSLMVEPYEQFF
TRBV7-2	TRBJ1-5	CASSYSGQGARGNQPQHF
TRBV4-2	TRBJ1-5	CASSRNRDTYQPQHF
TRBV2	TRBJ2-5	CASSGPSGTSGGAVQETQYF
TRBV27	TRBJ2-3	CASSNIAPTDTQYF
TRBV7-9	TRBJ2-6	CASSPRGQGPGANVLTF
TRBV20-1	TRBJ2-2	CSARTSGSTGELFF
TRBV7-2	TRBJ2-7	CASSWTSAVSYEQYF
TRBV4-3	TRBJ2-5	CASSQEATTQETQYF
TRBV6-2/TRBV6-3	TRBJ2-1	CASSYNLRELYNEQFF
TRBV3-1	TRBJ2-5	CASSQRVGGETQYF
TRBV9	TRBJ1-4	CASSSGGNTNEKLFF
TRBV12-3/TRBV12-4	TRBJ2-1	CASSSGDRAWGGEQFF
TRBV6-2/TRBV6-3	TRBJ2-1	CACQKSSYNEQFF
TRBV30	TRBJ1-4	CAWTPGRVAVEKLFF
TRBV6-2/TRBV6-3	TRBJ2-1	CVSSTAGQGTGEQFF
TRBV29-1	TRBJ2-7	CSVGGPSYEQYF
TRBV7-2	TRBJ2-1	CASSLRQGPYNEQFF
TRBV12-3/TRBV12-4	TRBJ2-3	CASRRRGADTQYF
TRBV29-1	TRBJ2-3	CSAPRALSTDTQYF